The entry below describes one T cell receptor beta chain. Antigen specificity is unknown. Measured with immunoSEQ multiplex PCR; TCRdb has only the in-frame clones, and not every one. The sample holds fewer than 400,000 clones, 85% to 90% seen once. Treatment noted: around 19 received Ad26.COV2.S at low or high dose, single or two shots; about 5 received placebo; per-sample allocation not given. Samples came from day 63 after the first vaccine or placebo injection. The CDR3 loop spans 12 amino acids. The V and J ends lost 6 bases and 14 bases respectively, with 16 bases between them. The V gene's germline CDR1 is LNHDA and CDR2 SQIVND (reference sequence). This sample is drawn from a study of Ad26.COV2.S vaccination and SARS-CoV-2 variants. Study context: Intramuscular Ad26.COV2.S at 5x10^10 or 1x10^11 viral particles. Study-level results: Spike-specific TCR breadth in vaccine recipients exceeded that seen in placebo recipients. Placebo recipients and vaccine recipients were similar in non-spike TCR breadth.

The rearrangement links TRBV19 to TRBJ1-4; D might be TRBD1 (6 bases). The sequence derives from a person aged 18-65 years who received the Ad26.COV2.S COVID-19 vaccine or a placebo. The source was peripheral blood, collected in a trial of Ad26.COV2.S vaccine versus placebo. CDR3 nucleotides: TGTGCCAGTAGCCGATCCAGGGGTTTCCTGTTTTTT. This encodes CASSRSRGFLFF.